These 5 T cell receptor beta chains were sequenced from one sample in a study of shared clonotypes between healthy human individuals. Data came from immunoSEQ multiplex PCR; TCRdb stores just in-frame clones and leaves some out. Of just over 2,000,000 clones listed, 90% to 95% are singletons. Sequences were obtained from naive CD4+ T cells sorted from blood. Subset indicated: CD45RA+ positively selected. The receptors originated from a man aged 18 to 30 in good health.

The V and J genes are TRBV18 and TRBJ2-1, with 9 bases lining up with TRBD2. Germline V gene data show CDR1 as KGHSH and CDR2 as LQKENI. This CDR3 has 17 residues. V dropped 5 bases and J dropped 7; count of bases not matched to a gene: 15. CDR3 loop: CASSFDAGGPIKNEQFF. The CDR3 nucleotides read TGTGCCAGCTCATTCGACGCGGGAGGGCCTATTAAGAATGAGCAGTTCTTC.

The count of this clone is one. This chain joins TRBV10-2 and TRBJ2-1; D is unresolved. The V end lost 3 bases, the J end lost 14 bases, and 11 bases lay between the germline ends. The germline gives CDR1 WSHSY, CDR2 SAAADI. The CDR3 runs to 11 residues. CDR3 in DNA: TGCGCCAGCAGTGATCGCTATCGGGAGTTCTTC. As protein: CASSDRYREFF.

In the case of this clone: Other DNA sequences within the sample encode an identical CDR3. This chain joins TRBV5-1 and TRBJ1-2; TRBD1 aligns across 10 bases. The CDR3 sequence is 13 residues long. The germline gives CDR1 SGHRS, CDR2 YFSETQ. With V trimmed by 4 bases and J by 8 bases, 5 bases remained unmatched. Here the CDR3 DNA reads TGCGCCAGCAGCCTGGGACAGGGGAGAGGCTACACCTTC. Amino acid sequence: CASSLGQGRGYTF.

The chain carries TRBV11-2 and TRBJ2-4, with 7 bases identical to TRBD1. V lost 1 base and J lost 1; bases outside the gene matches: 7. The CDR3 runs to 17 residues. Per the germline V gene, CDR1 is SGHAT and CDR2 is FQNNGV. The CDR3 DNA sequence: TGTGCCAGCAGCTTAGGAAGACAGGGCGAGGCCAAAAACATTCAGTACTTC. Translation: CASSLGRQGEAKNIQYF.

About this clone itself: The sample has other DNA sequences that encode this CDR3 too. The gene calls are TRBV5-1 and TRBJ2-7; 7 bases are shared with TRBD1. V lost 2 bases, J lost 4 bases, and 3 bases stayed unmatched. Per germline, CDR1 SGHRS and CDR2 YFSETQ. CDR3 length equals 13 residues. The CDR3 DNA follows: TGCGCCAGCAGCTTAACAGGGGATTACGAGCAGTACTTC. This encodes CASSLTGDYEQYF.